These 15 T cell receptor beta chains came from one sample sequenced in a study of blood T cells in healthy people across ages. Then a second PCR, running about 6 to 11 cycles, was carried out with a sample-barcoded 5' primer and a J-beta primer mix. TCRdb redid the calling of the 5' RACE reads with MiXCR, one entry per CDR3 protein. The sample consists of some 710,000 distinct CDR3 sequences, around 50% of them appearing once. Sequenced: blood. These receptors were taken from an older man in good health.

The CDR3 DNA is TGTGCCTGGAGTGTACGGAGGGTACGCGAGGGGCCGGGGACTGAAGCTTTCTTT. Its protein product is CAWSVRRVREGPGTEAFF. V is TRBV30 and J is TRBJ1-1, with TRBD1 as a possible D gene (5 bases). The germline CDR1 and CDR2 sequences are GTSNPN and SVGIG (reference sequence). This CDR3 is 18 amino acids long. V lost 0 bases to trimming and J lost 5 bases, with 25 bases between them. The full variable domain, in which reference TRBV30 and TRBJ1-1 provide the parts outside the CDR3, is SQTIHQWPATLVQPVGSPLSLECTVEGTSNPNLYWYRQAAGRGLQLLFYSVGIGQISSEVPQNLSASRPQDRQFILSSKKLLLSDSGFYLCAWSVRRVREGPGTEAFFGQGTRLTVV.

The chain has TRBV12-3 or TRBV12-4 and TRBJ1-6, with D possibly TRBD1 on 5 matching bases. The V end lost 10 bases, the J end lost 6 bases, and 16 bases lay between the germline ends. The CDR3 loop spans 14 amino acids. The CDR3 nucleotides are TGTGCCATCGCCGACGGGGGTGGTAATTCACCCCTCCACTTT. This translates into CAIADGGGNSPLHF.

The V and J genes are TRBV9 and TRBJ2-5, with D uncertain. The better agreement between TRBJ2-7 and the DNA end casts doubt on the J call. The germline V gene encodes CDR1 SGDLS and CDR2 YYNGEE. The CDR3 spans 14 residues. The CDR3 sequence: CASSVGVRRYEQYF. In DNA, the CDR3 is TGTGCCAGCAGCGTAGGAGTTAGGAGATACGAGCAGTACTTC.

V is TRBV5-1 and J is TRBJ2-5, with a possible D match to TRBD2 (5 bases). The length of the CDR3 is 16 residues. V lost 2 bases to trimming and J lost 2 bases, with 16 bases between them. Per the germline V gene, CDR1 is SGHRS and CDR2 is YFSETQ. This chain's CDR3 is CASSFRGIDKQETQYF. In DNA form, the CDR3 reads TGCGCCAGCAGCTTCCGGGGTATCGATAAGCAAGAGACCCAGTACTTC.

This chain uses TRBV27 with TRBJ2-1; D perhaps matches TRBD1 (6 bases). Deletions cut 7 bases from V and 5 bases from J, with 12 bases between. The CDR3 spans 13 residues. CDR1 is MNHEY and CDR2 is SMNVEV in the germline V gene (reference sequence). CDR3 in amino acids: CASKQGTNNEQFF. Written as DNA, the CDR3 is TGTGCCAGCAAACAGGGAACCAACAATGAGCAGTTCTTC.

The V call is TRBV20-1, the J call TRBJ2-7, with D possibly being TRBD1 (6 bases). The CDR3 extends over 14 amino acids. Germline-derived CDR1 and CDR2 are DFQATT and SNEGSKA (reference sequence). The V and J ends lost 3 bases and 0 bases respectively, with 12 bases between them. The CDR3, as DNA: TGCAGTGCTAGGTCGGGACACCTCTCCTACGAGCAGTACTTC. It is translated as CSARSGHLSYEQYF.

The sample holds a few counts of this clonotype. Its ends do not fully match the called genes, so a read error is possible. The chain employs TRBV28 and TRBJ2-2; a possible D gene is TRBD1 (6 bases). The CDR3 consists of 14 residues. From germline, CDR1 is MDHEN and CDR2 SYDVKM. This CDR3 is CASRPTGNTGELFF. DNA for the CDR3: TGTGCCAGCAGGCCCACAGGGAACACCGGGGAACTGTTTTTT.

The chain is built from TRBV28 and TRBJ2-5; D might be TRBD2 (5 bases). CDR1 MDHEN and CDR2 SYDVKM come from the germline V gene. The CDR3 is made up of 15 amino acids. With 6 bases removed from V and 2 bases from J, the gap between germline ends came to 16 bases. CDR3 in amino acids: CASSSHEPGQETQYF. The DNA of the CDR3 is TGTGCCAGCAGCTCCCATGAACCGGGGCAAGAGACCCAGTACTTC.

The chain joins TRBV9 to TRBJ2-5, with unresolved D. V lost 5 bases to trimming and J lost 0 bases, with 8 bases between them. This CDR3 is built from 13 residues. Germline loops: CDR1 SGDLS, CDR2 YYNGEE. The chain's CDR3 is CASSTYNQETQYF. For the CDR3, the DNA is TGTGCCAGCAGTACTTACAACCAAGAGACCCAGTACTTC. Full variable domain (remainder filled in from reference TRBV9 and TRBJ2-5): DSGVTQTPKHLITATGQRVTLRCSPRSGDLSVYWYQQSLDQGLQFLIQYYNGEERAKGNILERFSAQQFPDLHSELNLSSLELGDSALYFCASSTYNQETQYFGPGTRLLVL.

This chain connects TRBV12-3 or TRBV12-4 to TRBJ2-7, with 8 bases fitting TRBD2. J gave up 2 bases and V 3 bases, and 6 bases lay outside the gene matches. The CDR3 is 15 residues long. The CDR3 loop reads CASSFGAGVPYEQYF. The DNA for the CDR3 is TGTGCCAGCAGTTTTGGAGCGGGAGTCCCCTACGAGCAGTACTTC.

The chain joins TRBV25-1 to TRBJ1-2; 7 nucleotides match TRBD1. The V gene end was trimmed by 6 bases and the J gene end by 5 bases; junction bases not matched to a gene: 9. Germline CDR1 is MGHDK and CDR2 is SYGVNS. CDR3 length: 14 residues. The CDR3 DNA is TGTGCCAGCAGGAAAACAGGGGAAGAGTATGGCTACACCTTC. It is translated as CASRKTGEEYGYTF.

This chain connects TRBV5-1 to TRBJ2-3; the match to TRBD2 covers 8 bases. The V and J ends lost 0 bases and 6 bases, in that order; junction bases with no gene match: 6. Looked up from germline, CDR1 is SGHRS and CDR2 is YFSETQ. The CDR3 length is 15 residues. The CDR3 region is CASSLELAEVDTQYF. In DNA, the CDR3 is TGCGCCAGCAGCTTGGAACTAGCGGAGGTGGATACGCAGTATTTT. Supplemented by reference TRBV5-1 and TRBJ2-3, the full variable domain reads KAGVTQTPRYLIKTRGQQVTLSCSPISGHRSVSWYQQTPGQGLQFLFEYFSETQRNKGNFPGRFSGRQFSNSRSEMNVSTLELGDSALYLCASSLELAEVDTQYFGPGTRLTVL.

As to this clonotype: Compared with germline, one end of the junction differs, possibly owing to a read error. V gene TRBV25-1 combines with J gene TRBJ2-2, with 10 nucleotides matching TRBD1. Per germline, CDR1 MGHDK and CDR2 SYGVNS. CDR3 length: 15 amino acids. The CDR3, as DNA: TGTGCCAACAGTGTGGGGACAGGGGACACCGGGGAGCTGTTTTTT. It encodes CANSVGTGDTGELFF.

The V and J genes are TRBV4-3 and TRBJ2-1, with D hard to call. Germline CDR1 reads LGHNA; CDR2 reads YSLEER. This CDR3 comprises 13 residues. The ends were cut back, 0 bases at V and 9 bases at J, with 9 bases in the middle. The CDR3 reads CASSQEGGGEQFF. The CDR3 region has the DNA TGCGCCAGCAGCCAAGAGGGCGGCGGTGAGCAGTTCTTC.

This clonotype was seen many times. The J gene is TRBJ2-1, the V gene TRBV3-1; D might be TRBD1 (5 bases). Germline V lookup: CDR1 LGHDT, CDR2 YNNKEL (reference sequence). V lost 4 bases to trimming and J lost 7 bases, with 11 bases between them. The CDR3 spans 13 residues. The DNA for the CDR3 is TGTGCCAGCAGCCCGGAAGGGGCGAATGAGCAGTTCTTC. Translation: CASSPEGANEQFF.